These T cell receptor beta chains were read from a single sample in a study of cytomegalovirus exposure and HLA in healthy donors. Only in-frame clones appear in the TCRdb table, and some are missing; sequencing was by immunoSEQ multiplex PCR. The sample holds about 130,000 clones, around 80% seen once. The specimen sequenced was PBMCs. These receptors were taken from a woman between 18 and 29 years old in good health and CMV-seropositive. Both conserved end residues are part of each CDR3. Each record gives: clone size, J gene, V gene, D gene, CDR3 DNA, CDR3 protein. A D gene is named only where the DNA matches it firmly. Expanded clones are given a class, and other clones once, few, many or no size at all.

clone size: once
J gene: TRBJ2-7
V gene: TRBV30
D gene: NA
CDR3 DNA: TGTGCCTGGAGTGTACGCGGGGCCGGGGAGCAGTACTTC
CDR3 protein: CAWSVRGAGEQYF

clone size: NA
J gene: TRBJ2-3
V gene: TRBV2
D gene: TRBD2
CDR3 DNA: TGTGCCAGCACCCGACTAGCGGGGGGGCCGGGAGATACGCAGTATTTT
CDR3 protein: CASTRLAGGPGDTQYF

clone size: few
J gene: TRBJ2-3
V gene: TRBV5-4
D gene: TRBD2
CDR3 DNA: TGTGCCAGCAGCTTTGGAGGTACGCGGGGGACCACAGATACGCAGTATTTT
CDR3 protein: CASSFGGTRGTTDTQYF

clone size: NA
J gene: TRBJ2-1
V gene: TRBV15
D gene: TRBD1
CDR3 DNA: TGTGCCACCAGCAGAGATCTGACAGGGTTGGACAATGAGCAGTTCTTC
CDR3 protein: CATSRDLTGLDNEQFF

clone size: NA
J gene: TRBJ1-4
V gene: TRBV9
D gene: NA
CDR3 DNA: TGTGCCAGCAGCGTCCGATTCGGTGAGGGGGTTGAAAAACTGTTTTTT
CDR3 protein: CASSVRFGEGVEKLFF

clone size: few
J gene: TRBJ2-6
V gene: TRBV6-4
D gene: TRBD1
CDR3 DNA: TGTGCCACCGGGACAGGGGGTCTCTCTGGGGCCAACGTCCTGACTTTC
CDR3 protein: CATGTGGLSGANVLTF

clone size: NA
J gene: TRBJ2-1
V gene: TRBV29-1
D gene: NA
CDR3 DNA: TGCAGCGTTACTAGTAATGGTAATGAGCAGTTCTTC
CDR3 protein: CSVTSNGNEQFF

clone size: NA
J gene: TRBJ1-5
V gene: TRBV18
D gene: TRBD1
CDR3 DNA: TGTGCCAGCTCACCTTTAGGGACAGGGGATCAGCCCCAGCATTTT
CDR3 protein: CASSPLGTGDQPQHF

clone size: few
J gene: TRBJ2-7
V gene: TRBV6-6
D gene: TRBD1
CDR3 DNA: TGTGCCAGCAGTTACCCAGGACAGGGCTACGAGCAGTACTTC
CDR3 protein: CASSYPGQGYEQYF

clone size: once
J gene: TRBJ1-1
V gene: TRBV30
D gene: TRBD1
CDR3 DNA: TGTGCCTGGAGCCAGAACAGGGGGCATATGAACACTGAAGCTTTCTTT
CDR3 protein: CAWSQNRGHMNTEAFF

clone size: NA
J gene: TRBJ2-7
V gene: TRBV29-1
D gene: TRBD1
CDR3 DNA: TGCAGCGTTGGGCCCCAGGGGGTTATCGACGAGCAGTACTTC
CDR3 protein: CSVGPQGVIDEQYF

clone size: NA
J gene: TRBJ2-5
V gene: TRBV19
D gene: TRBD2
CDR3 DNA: TGTGCCAGTAGTCCCCCCCTGCGGGGGGCGGGGGAGACCCAGTACTTC
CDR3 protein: CASSPPLRGAGETQYF

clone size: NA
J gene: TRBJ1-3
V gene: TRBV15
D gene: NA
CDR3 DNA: TGTGCCACCAGCAGTCCCGCGGGTTCTGGAAACACCATATATTTT
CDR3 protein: CATSSPAGSGNTIYF

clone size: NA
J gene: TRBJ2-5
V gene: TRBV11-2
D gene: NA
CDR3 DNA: TGTGCCAGCAGCTTAGATTCTCTCCAAGAGACCCAGTACTTC
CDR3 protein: CASSLDSLQETQYF

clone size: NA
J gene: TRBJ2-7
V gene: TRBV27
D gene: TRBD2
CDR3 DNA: TGTGCCAGCAGTTTATCAAGCGGGGGGCACTACGAGCAGTACTTC
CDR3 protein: CASSLSSGGHYEQYF

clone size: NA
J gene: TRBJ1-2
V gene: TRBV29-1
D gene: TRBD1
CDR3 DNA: TGCAGCGTCACACAGGGGGGTGACTATGGCTACACCTTC
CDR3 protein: CSVTQGGDYGYTF

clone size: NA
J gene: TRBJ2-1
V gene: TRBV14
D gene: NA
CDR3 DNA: TGTGCCAGCAGCCAAGGGGGGGGGCCCTACAATGAGCAGTTCTTC
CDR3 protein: CASSQGGGPYNEQFF

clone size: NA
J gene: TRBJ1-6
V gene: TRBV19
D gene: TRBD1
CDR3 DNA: TGTGCCAGTAGCGGAGACAGGGCTCTGGGACCCCTCCACTTT
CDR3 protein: CASSGDRALGPLHF

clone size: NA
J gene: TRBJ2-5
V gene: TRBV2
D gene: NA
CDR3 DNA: TGTGCCAGCAGTGGCAGGGGAGAGACCCAGTACTTC
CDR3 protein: CASSGRGETQYF

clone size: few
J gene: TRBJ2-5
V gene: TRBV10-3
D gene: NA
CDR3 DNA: TGTGCCATCAGTGATGGGTCGGGGGAGACCCAGTACTTC
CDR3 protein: CAISDGSGETQYF

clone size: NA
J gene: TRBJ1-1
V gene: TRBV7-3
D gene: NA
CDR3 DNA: TGTGCCAGCAGCTTACGGGGTTACACTGAAGCTTTCTTT
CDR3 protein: CASSLRGYTEAFF

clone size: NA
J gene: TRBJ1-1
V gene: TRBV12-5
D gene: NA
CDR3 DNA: TGTGCTAGTGGTTTGGCGGGGACTGAAGCTTTCTTT
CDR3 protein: CASGLAGTEAFF

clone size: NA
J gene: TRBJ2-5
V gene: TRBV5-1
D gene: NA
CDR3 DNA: TGCGCCAGCAGCTTGGTGCCAGACAAGACCCAAGAGACCCAGTACTTC
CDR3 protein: CASSLVPDKTQETQYF

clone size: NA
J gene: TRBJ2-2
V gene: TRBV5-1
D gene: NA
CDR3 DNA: TGCGCCAGCAGCTTGGGTGCGGGTCCACTCACCGGGGAGCTGTTTTTT
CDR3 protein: CASSLGAGPLTGELFF

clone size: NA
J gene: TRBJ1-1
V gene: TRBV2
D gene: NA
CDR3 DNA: TGTGCCAGCAGCCAGACAGTTATGAACACTGAAGCTTTCTTT
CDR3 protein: CASSQTVMNTEAFF

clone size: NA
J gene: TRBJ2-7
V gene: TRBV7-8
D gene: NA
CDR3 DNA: TGTGCCAGCAGCTTAAACGCGGGACAGCATTCCTACGAGCAGTACTTC
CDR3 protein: CASSLNAGQHSYEQYF

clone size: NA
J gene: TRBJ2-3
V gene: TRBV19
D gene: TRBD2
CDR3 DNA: TGTGCCAGTAGTAATACTGGGACTAGCGGGGGGCCCACAGATACGCAGTATTTT
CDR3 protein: CASSNTGTSGGPTDTQYF

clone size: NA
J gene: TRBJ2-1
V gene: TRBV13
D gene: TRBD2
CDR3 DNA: TGTGCCAGCAGCTTGGGACTAGCGGGGTCCCATGAGCAGTTCTTC
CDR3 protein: CASSLGLAGSHEQFF

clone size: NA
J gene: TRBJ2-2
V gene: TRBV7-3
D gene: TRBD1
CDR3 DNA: TGTGCCAGCAGCCCCACCCCGGGACAGGGAGGTTCCGGGGAGCTGTTTTTT
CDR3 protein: CASSPTPGQGGSGELFF

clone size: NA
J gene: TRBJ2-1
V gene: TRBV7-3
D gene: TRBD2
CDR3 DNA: TGTGCCAGCAGCTCGGCCGTAGCGGGGGCACACAATGAGCAGTTCTTC
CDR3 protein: CASSSAVAGAHNEQFF

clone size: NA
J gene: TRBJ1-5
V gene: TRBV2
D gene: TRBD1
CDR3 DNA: TGTGCCAGCAGTGAAAACTTCCGGGACAGGGGATTTAATCAGCCCCAGCATTTT
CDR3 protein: CASSENFRDRGFNQPQHF

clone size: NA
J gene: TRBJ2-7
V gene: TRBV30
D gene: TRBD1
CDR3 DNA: TGTGCCGGTTTTCCTGAAGACAGGGCCGAGCAGTACTTC
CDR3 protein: CAGFPEDRAEQYF

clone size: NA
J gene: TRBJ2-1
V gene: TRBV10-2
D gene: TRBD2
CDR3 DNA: TGCGCCAGCAGTGATCGGGGGGGCCTGGTTGAGCAGTTCTTC
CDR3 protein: CASSDRGGLVEQFF

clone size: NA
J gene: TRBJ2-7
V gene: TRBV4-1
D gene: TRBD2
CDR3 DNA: TGCGCCAGCAGCCAAGATCCCCTAGCGGGGTTCCCCTACGAGCAGTACTTC
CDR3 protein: CASSQDPLAGFPYEQYF

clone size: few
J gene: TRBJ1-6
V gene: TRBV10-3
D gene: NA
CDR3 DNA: TGTGCCATCAGTGAGTCGTCCAGGGTAAATTCACCCCTCCACTTT
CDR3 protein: CAISESSRVNSPLHF

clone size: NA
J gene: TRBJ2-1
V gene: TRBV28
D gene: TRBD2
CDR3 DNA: TGTGCCAGCAGTGCCTCGTGGGCGGGGGGTAAGGATGAGCAGTTCTTC
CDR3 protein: CASSASWAGGKDEQFF

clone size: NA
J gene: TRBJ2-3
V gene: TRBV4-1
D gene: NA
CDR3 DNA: TGCGCCAGCAGCCCCATGGGCAGGGCGAGAGATACGCAGTATTTT
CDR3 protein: CASSPMGRARDTQYF

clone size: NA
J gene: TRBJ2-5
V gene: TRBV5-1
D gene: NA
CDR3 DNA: TGCGCCCTCCCGGGTCGGAGACCCCAAGAGACCCAGTACTTC
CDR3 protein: CALPGRRPQETQYF

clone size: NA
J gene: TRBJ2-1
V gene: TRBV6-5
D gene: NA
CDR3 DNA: TGTGCCAGCAGTTTGGGCGACAATGAGCAGTTCTTC
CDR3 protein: CASSLGDNEQFF

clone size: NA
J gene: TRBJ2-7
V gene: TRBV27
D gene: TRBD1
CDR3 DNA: TGTGCCAGCAGTACTCGACAGGGACGGCAGTACTTC
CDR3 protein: CASSTRQGRQYF

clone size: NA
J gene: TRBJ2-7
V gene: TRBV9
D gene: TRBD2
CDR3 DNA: TGTGCCAGCAGCGCGAGCGGGGGGGGTTCCTACGAGCAGTACTTC
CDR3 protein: CASSASGGGSYEQYF

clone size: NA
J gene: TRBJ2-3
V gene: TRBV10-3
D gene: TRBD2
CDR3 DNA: TGTGCCACTGGGGGGGAAGATACGCAGTATTTT
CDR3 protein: CATGGEDTQYF

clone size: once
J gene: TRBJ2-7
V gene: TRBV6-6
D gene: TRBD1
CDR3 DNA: TGTGCCAGCAGTTCCACTTCCGGGACAGGGTCGGGCGCGCAGTACTTC
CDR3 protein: CASSSTSGTGSGAQYF

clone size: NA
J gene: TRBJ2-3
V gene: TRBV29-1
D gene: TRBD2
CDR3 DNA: TGCAGCGTTGAAGGGGCGACTAGCGGGGGGCCCCCAGATACGCAGTATTTT
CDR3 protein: CSVEGATSGGPPDTQYF

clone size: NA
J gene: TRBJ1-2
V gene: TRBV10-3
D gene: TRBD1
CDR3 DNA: TGTGCCATCAGCCCCGACAGGGGTGGAGGCTACACCTTC
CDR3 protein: CAISPDRGGGYTF